Below, one T cell receptor beta chain is given with its context. Its antigen is unidentified. Assay: immunoSEQ multiplex PCR; the TCRdb copy retains only in-frame clones and omits some. The table shows about 2.1 million clones, with about 92% occurring only once. This sample stems from a study of shared clonotypes between healthy human individuals. Findings of the study overall: Rarefaction showed that sequencing of sorted subsets was incomplete (despite large depth).

Naive CD8 cells, CD45RO-negative and positively selected for CCR7, excluded terminally differentiated effector memory CD45RA+ cells. Germline V gene sequence: CDR1 MNHEY, CDR2 SMNVEV (reference sequence). Losses at the gene ends were 1 base for V and 6 bases for J; bases not matched to a gene: 5. The CDR3 spans 15 residues. The TCR sequence derives from a young man in good health. Some clones in this sample may be carry-over from other donors' samples. Specimen: naive CD8+ T cells from PBMCs. The V call is TRBV27, the J call TRBJ2-2, with TRBD1 matching 7 bases. The CDR3 coding sequence is TGTGCCAGCAGTTTATTGGCAGGGACAGCCGGGGAGCTGTTTTTT. Protein: CASSLLAGTAGELFF.